These 27 T cell receptor beta chains were sequenced from one sample in a study of lymphopenia after photon versus proton radiotherapy (dated by TCRdb to about 2019). The library relied on the immunoSEQ multiplex PCR assay. TCRdb mirrors the immuneACCESS table, restricted to in-frame sequences. Some clones are absent from its copies; in checked studies, under half trace to an unresolved V gene, and the reason for the others is unknown. The sample table shows 25,000 or so clones, and approximately 85% are seen once. The top ten constitute 5.2% of the sample. Material: peripheral blood, obtained from a patient treated with photon-based radiotherapy. These receptors were collected from a man under 40 with gastric cancer.

The CDR3 spells CASRRTDRVESPLHF. For the CDR3, the DNA is TGTGCCAGCAGGCGAACCGACAGGGTAGAGTCACCCCTCCACTTT. V and J are TRBV11-2 and TRBJ1-6; TRBD1 matches at 7 bases. Germline values: CDR1 SGHAT, CDR2 FQNNGV. The J segment lost 10 bases and the V segment lost 6 bases, leaving 12 bases of the junction unmatched. The CDR3 loop spans 15 amino acids.

V is TRBV6-6 and J is TRBJ2-2; 10 nucleotides line up with TRBD1. Germline V gene lookup returns CDR1 MNHNY and CDR2 SVGAGI (reference sequence). The CDR3 covers 15 residues. V was clipped by 2 bases and J by 5 bases; unmatched bases: 2. Here the CDR3 reads CASSYRTGGTGELFF. In DNA form, the CDR3 reads TGTGCCAGCAGTTACCGGACAGGGGGGACCGGGGAGCTGTTTTTT.

This sequence joins TRBV19 and TRBJ1-6; no firm D call. The germline V and J ends were trimmed by 6 bases and 0 bases, with 18 bases remaining between them. The V gene's germline CDR1 is LNHDA and CDR2 SQIVND (reference sequence). This CDR3 spans 18 amino acids. CDR3 in amino acids: CASSQYSQRSSYNSPLHF. DNA for the CDR3: TGTGCCAGTAGCCAATACTCCCAGCGGAGCTCCTATAATTCACCCCTCCACTTT.

The chain recombines TRBV6-6 with TRBJ2-5; no firm D call. Trimming removed 5 bases at V and 5 bases at J, with 12 bases between. From germline, CDR1 is MNHNY and CDR2 SVGAGI (reference sequence). This CDR3 is 13 amino acids long. The CDR3 bases are TGTGCCAGCAGTGTACAGTGGGCGGAGACCCAGTACTTC. This translates into CASSVQWAETQYF.

This clone was detected a few times. The genes are TRBV6-1 and TRBJ1-5, with D maybe TRBD1 (6 bases). The CDR3 is 17 residues long. Germline loops: CDR1 MNHNS, CDR2 SASEGT. The ends were cut back, 3 bases at V and 6 bases at J, with 21 bases in the middle. The CDR3 DNA is TGTGCCAGCAGTGATTACCCTACAGGGAGCGGCGGTCAGCCCCAGCATTTT. This codes for CASSDYPTGSGGQPQHF.

This sequence joins TRBV7-9 and TRBJ2-7, with 9 bases identical to TRBD2. The ends lost 1 base at V and 4 bases at J; junction bases unmatched: 8. CDR3 length: 16 amino acids. The germline gives CDR1 SEHNR, CDR2 FQNEAQ (reference sequence). The CDR3 protein is CASSLGASGMGYEQYF. CDR3 coding DNA: TGTGCCAGCAGCTTAGGTGCTAGCGGGATGGGATACGAGCAGTACTTC. The variable domain in full, completed from reference TRBV7-9 and TRBJ2-7, reads DTGVSQNPRHKITKRGQNVTFRCDPISEHNRLYWYRQTLGQGPEFLTYFQNEAQLEKSRLLSDRFSAERPKGSFSTLEIQRTEQGDSAMYLCASSLGASGMGYEQYFGPGTRLTVT.

The chain couples TRBV28 to TRBJ2-1, with D maybe TRBD2 (6 bases). The CDR3 extends over 13 amino acids. The germline V and J ends were trimmed by 6 bases and 3 bases, with 9 bases remaining between them. The germline CDR1 and CDR2 sequences are MDHEN and SYDVKM. CDR3 protein: CASSLSGYNEQFF. The CDR3 nucleotides read TGTGCCAGCAGCCTTAGCGGCTACAATGAGCAGTTCTTC.

This clone was recorded only once. The V gene is TRBV12-5, the J gene TRBJ2-7, with 8 bases aligning to TRBD1. This CDR3 has 14 residues. Germline V CDR1 and CDR2: LGHNT, FRNRAP. The J segment lost 4 bases and the V segment lost 2 bases, leaving 4 bases of the junction unmatched. The CDR3 reads CASGLPDRGYEQYF. CDR3 bases: TGTGCTAGTGGTTTGCCCGACAGGGGTTACGAGCAGTACTTC.

The chain joins TRBV6-4 to TRBJ1-1; the D gene is possibly TRBD1 (5 bases). Germline V gene data show CDR1 as MRHNA and CDR2 as SNTAGT. The CDR3 runs 13 residues. V shed 5 bases and J shed 2 bases, with 9 bases lying between them. CDR3: CASSPTVNTEAFF. The CDR3 coding sequence is TGTGCCAGCAGTCCGACAGTTAACACTGAAGCTTTCTTT.

The chain couples TRBV6-6 to TRBJ1-2, with D possibly matching TRBD1 (5 bases). The CDR3 covers 16 residues. V was shortened by 0 bases and J by 5 bases, with 16 bases between the two germline ends. Germline CDR1 is MNHNY and CDR2 is SVGAGI (reference sequence). CDR3 in DNA: TGTGCCAGCAGTTACTCTATCGTGGGGCAGGAGTATGGCTACACCTTC. This translates into CASSYSIVGQEYGYTF.

This clone was seen a few times. The chain joins TRBV11-2 to TRBJ1-2; unclear D gene. Trimming cost V 5 bases and J 5 bases, with 21 bases left between them. The CDR3 contains 16 residues. Per the germline V gene, CDR1 is SGHAT and CDR2 is FQNNGV. CDR3 nucleotide sequence: TGTGCCAGCAGCCCAGTTCTGGCGACGGACCCTTATGGCTACACCTTC. Amino acid sequence: CASSPVLATDPYGYTF.

The table lists this clone with a count of one. This rearrangement joins TRBV5-1 to TRBJ1-1, with 7 bases identical to TRBD1. CDR3 length: 13 residues. V was clipped by 3 bases and J by 7 bases; unmatched bases: 6. Germline V gene lookup returns CDR1 SGHRS and CDR2 YFSETQ. CDR3 region: CASSSPGQDEAFF. In nucleotides, the CDR3 is TGCGCCAGCAGCTCCCCAGGACAGGATGAAGCTTTCTTT.

This clone has only a few counts. The chain carries TRBV5-1 and TRBJ2-7, with 10 bases fitting TRBD1. Germline V gene sequence: CDR1 SGHRS, CDR2 YFSETQ. The CDR3 totals 16 residues. Trimming at V came to 0 bases and at J to 4 bases, leaving 7 bases not matched to a gene. CDR3 sequence (DNA): TGCGCCAGCAGCTTGGGGGACAGGGGAGGATGGTACGAGCAGTACTTC. The encoded protein is CASSLGDRGGWYEQYF.

This sequence joins TRBV29-1 and TRBJ2-1; D assignment may be TRBD1 or TRBD2 (6 bases each). Germline CDR1 SQVTM, CDR2 ANQGSEA. The CDR3 loop spans 13 amino acids. Trimming removed 3 bases at V and 7 bases at J, with 13 bases between. The CDR3 loop is CSVDEEGGNEQFF. CDR3 bases: TGCAGCGTTGATGAGGAGGGGGGTAATGAGCAGTTCTTC.

V and J are TRBV21-1 and TRBJ1-1. TRBV21-1 is deemed a pseudogene. The CDR3 consists of 12 residues. The chain's CDR3 is CASSGANTEAFF. CDR3 bases: TGTGCCAGCAGCGGCGCCAACACTGAAGCTTTCTTT.

The chain combines TRBV5-1 with TRBJ1-3, with D unresolved. The germline V and J ends were trimmed by 0 bases and 0 bases, with 7 bases remaining between them. Germline V CDR1 and CDR2: SGHRS, YFSETQ. CDR3 length: 15 residues. CDR3 protein: CASSLVGDSGNTIYF. The CDR3 DNA reads as TGCGCCAGCAGCTTGGTTGGAGACTCTGGAAACACCATATATTTT.

The sample holds one count of this clone. A much larger clone sits a single nucleotide away, making a read error possible. The rearrangement joins TRBV9 to TRBJ2-2; 10 nucleotides agree with TRBD1. The germline gives CDR1 SGDLS, CDR2 YYNGEE. The CDR3 sequence is 18 residues long. The chain's CDR3 is CASSARDRGGFDTGGLFF. The DNA for the CDR3 is TGTGCCAGCAGCGCGCGGGACAGGGGAGGCTTCGACACCGGGGGGCTGTTTTTT.

The J gene is TRBJ1-1, the V gene TRBV25-1; TRBD1 matches at 7 bases. This CDR3 is 14 amino acids long. V dropped 8 bases and J dropped 2; count of bases not matched to a gene: 8. From germline, CDR1 is MGHDK and CDR2 SYGVNS. The CDR3 bases are TGTGCCAGCCAAGCGGCAGGGGGTAACACTGAAGCTTTCTTT. It codes for CASQAAGGNTEAFF.

The table lists this clone with a few counts. The CDR3 nucleotides read TGTGCCAGCAGCCCCTACAAGACAGAGACCCAGTACTTC. This encodes CASSPYKTETQYF. This chain connects TRBV28 to TRBJ2-5; D gene unclear. The CDR3 is made up of 13 amino acids. V was trimmed by 6 bases and J by 4 bases, leaving 12 bases between them. The germline gives CDR1 MDHEN, CDR2 SYDVKM.

This chain joins TRBV11-1 and TRBJ2-7, with a weak D call TRBD1 (5 bases). Germline-derived CDR1 and CDR2 are SGHAT and FQDESV (reference sequence). The CDR3 length is 16 residues. Trimming cost V 5 bases and J 0 bases, with 17 bases left between them. Written as DNA, the CDR3 is TGTGCCAGCAGCACCCCCTCAGGACACCGCTCCTACGAGCAGTACTTC. Amino acid sequence: CASSTPSGHRSYEQYF.

This rearrangement joins TRBV28 to TRBJ2-5, with TRBD1 as a possible D gene (5 bases). The CDR3 consists of 15 residues. In germline, CDR1 is MDHEN, CDR2 SYDVKM. Trimming stripped 6 bases from V and 0 bases from J, with 14 bases between. The chain's CDR3 is CASRDDSPYQETQYF. The CDR3 region has the DNA TGTGCCAGCAGAGACGACAGTCCCTACCAAGAGACCCAGTACTTC.

This clone was detected a few times. The rearrangement uses TRBV9 and TRBJ2-5; D assignment may be TRBD1 or TRBD2 (5 bases each). V gave up 3 bases and J gave up 5 bases, with 5 bases separating them. This CDR3 spans 11 amino acids. Germline V lookup: CDR1 SGDLS, CDR2 YYNGEE. The CDR3 nucleotides read TGTGCCAGCAGCGGGGGGGAGACCCAGTACTTC. Its protein product is CASSGGETQYF.

The V gene is TRBV11-2, the J gene TRBJ2-1, with TRBD2 identical over 7 bases. The germline CDR1 and CDR2 sequences are SGHAT and FQNNGV. V lost 8 bases, J lost 7 bases, and 14 bases stayed unmatched. This CDR3 has 15 residues. CDR3 in amino acids: CASSRGGKSGNEQFF. CDR3 nucleotide sequence: TGTGCCAGCTCCCGGGGAGGGAAGTCAGGAAATGAGCAGTTCTTC.

This rearrangement joins TRBV28 to TRBJ2-7; 8 nucleotides align to TRBD1. Trimming cost V 6 bases and J 3 bases; bases outside gene matches: 7. CDR1 and CDR2 (germline): MDHEN, SYDVKM. The CDR3 runs to 14 residues. The CDR3 loop is CASRPGTGDYEQYF. The DNA for the CDR3 is TGTGCCAGCAGACCCGGGACAGGAGACTACGAGCAGTACTTC.

This chain connects TRBV5-4 to TRBJ2-1, with TRBD2 matching 12 bases. The CDR3 consists of 15 residues. Trimming took 4 bases from V and 5 from J; bases not matched to a gene: 4. CDR1 and CDR2 (germline): SGHNT, YYREEE (reference sequence). DNA of the CDR3: TGTGCCAGCAGCCAACTAGCGGGAGGTAACAATGAGCAGTTCTTC. It is translated as CASSQLAGGNNEQFF. Based on the CDR3 plus reference TRBV5-4 and TRBJ2-1, the full variable domain is ETGVTQSPTHLIKTRGQQVTLRCSSQSGHNTVSWYQQALGQGPQFIFQYYREEENGRGNFPPRFSGLQFPNYSSELNVNALELDDSALYLCASSQLAGGNNEQFFGPGTRLTVL.

The CDR3 DNA follows: TGTGCCATCACCGAAGGACTAGCGGGAAATCGGTCCTACGAGCAGTACTTC. It is translated as CAITEGLAGNRSYEQYF. The chain has TRBV10-3 and TRBJ2-7, with 12 bases lining up with TRBD2. With V trimmed by 7 bases and J by 1 base, 11 bases remained unmatched. Germline V gene data show CDR1 as ENHRY and CDR2 as SYGVKD. CDR3 length: 17 amino acids.

The chain employs TRBV7-2 and TRBJ2-1; 8 positions match TRBD2. Per germline, CDR1 SGHTA and CDR2 FQGNSA. Losses at the gene ends were 5 bases for V and 0 bases for J; bases not matched to a gene: 9. The length of the CDR3 is 17 residues. The DNA for the CDR3 is TGTGCCAGCAGCCTTCCACTAGCGGTTAGCTCCTACAATGAGCAGTTCTTC. It encodes CASSLPLAVSSYNEQFF.